This T cell receptor (beta chain) appears in the sequencing data of a study of cytomegalovirus exposure and HLA in healthy donors. Study-level information: Among about 190 million T cells, an earlier analysis found 90 million to 130 million unique TCR beta sequences.

In regard to this clone: Its antigen is undetermined.

The PCR contained 60 Vbeta and 13 Jbeta primers. The protocol was immunoSEQ multiplex PCR, while the TCRdb copy is restricted to in-frame clones and leaves out a portion. The data show tens of thousands of clones, with roughly 70% seen just once and roughly 22% held by the top ten. Notes on the study in general: Donors belonging to an Asian-associated ancestry cluster reportedly showed fewer N-insertions in productive TCRs than the roughly 670-donor mean, according to what a later analysis found.

Germline V gene lookup returns CDR1 SQVTM and CDR2 ANQGSEA. V was shortened by 4 bases and J by 6 bases, with 8 bases between the two germline ends. CDR3 length equals 11 residues. The specimen was PBMCs. The origin of this receptor is a woman aged 50 to 60 in good health and CMV-seropositive. V and J are TRBV29-1 and TRBJ2-3; maybe TRBD1 (5 bases). The CDR3 reads CSVAAGDTQYF. CDR3 nucleotides: TGCAGCGTTGCCGCAGGGGATACGCAGTATTTT.